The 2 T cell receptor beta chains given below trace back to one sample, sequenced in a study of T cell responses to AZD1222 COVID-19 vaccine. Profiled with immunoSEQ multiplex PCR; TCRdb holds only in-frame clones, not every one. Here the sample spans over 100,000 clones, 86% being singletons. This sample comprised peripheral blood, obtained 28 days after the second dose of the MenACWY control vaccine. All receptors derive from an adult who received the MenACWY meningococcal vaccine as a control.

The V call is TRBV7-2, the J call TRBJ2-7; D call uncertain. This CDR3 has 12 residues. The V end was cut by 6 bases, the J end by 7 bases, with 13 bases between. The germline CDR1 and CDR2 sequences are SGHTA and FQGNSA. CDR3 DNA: TGTGCCAGCAGGTCCGGTACGCGGGAGCAGTACTTC. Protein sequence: CASRSGTREQYF. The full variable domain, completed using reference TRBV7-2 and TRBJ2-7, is GAGVSQSPSNKVTEKGKDVELRCDPISGHTALYWYRQSLGQGLEFLIYFQGNSAPDKSGLPSDRFSAERTGGSVSTLTIQRTQQEDSAVYLCASRSGTREQYFGPGTRLTVT.

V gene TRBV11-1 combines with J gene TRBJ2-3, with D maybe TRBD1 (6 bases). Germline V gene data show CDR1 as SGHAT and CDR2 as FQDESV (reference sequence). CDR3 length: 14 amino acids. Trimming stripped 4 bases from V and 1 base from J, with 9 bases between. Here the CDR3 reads CASSSGHRTDTQYF. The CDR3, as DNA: TGTGCCAGCAGCTCGGGACATCGCACAGATACGCAGTATTTT.